Described below is a single TCR beta chain sequence and its context. The time point denotes: pretreatment peripheral blood. Urothelial carcinoma, locally advanced or metastatic, affected the patients. These data are taken from a study of PD-L1 blockade in urothelial cancer. Study-wide background: Median blood clonality was around 0.08, with tens of thousands of unique TCRs.

Some clones are missing from TCRdb's copy, which holds only in-frame ones; the method was immunoSEQ multiplex PCR. The table has about 95,000 clones, roughly 90% seen once; the top ten hold under 2%. Trimming removed 1 base at V and 5 bases at J, with 14 bases between. Germline V gene data show CDR1 as SGHAT and CDR2 as FQNNGV. CDR3 length: 16 residues. The material sequenced was PBMCs, taken around atezolizumab (anti-PD-L1) treatment. This chain links TRBV11-2 with TRBJ1-4, with TRBD1 as a possible D gene (5 bases). The receptor was isolated from a man aged 60 to 69 with urothelial cancer. The CDR3 protein is CASSLGNSPGNEKLFF. In DNA, the CDR3 is TGTGCCAGCAGCTTAGGAAACAGCCCAGGGAATGAAAAACTGTTTTTT.